This T cell receptor beta chain originates from a study of blood T cell repertoires in COVID-19. Across the study: The origin of the acute and convalescent COVID-19 samples was the United States, Italy and Spain. Sources were T cells, B-cell-depleted T cells, or PBMCs; the material itself was cDNA or gDNA.

Looked up from germline, CDR1 is SGHTS and CDR2 is YDEGEE. The junction had 2 bases not matched to a gene; V was cut back by 0 bases and J by 3 bases. This CDR3 has 15 residues. In the authors' workflow: Reference gene primers were amplified, and this amplification served to estimate nucleated cell counts. Profiled with immunoSEQ multiplex PCR; TCRdb holds only in-frame clones, not every one. V and J calls plus clone size are reproduced from that table; the DNA served to infer D and trimming. Of 300,000 or so clones in the sample, roughly 82% were seen once. The chain links TRBV5-8 to TRBJ1-2; 10 bases align to TRBD1. The sequence came from a woman between 45 and 65 years old with acute or convalescent COVID-19. Sequencing was done on a sample of peripheral blood. The DNA for the CDR3 is TGTGCCAGCAGCTTGGACGGGACAGGGGACTATGGCTACACCTTC. Translating gives CASSLDGTGDYGYTF.